The 20 T cell receptor beta chains below all came from one sample that was sequenced in a study of cytomegalovirus exposure and HLA in healthy donors. A multiplex PCR was run with 60 Vbeta primers and 13 Jbeta primers. Assay used: immunoSEQ multiplex PCR; TCRdb lists only in-frame clones, some missing. Of 130,000 or so clones listed, around 77% are singletons. Sequencing input: PBMCs. The receptor set was obtained from a man aged 18 to 30 in good health and CMV-seropositive.

The V call is TRBV2, the J call TRBJ2-2; 8 nucleotides align to TRBD2. This CDR3 is 15 amino acids long. Trimming removed 4 bases from V and 3 bases from J; junction bases left unmatched: 4. Per germline, CDR1 SNHLY and CDR2 FYNNEI. The CDR3 nucleotides read TGTGCCAGCAGTGTCCAAGCGGGAGACACCGGGGAGCTGTTTTTT. It encodes CASSVQAGDTGELFF.

Concerning this clone itself: One end of the junction varies from germline; a read error may be responsible. This rearrangement joins TRBV4-1 to TRBJ2-1; 10 positions match TRBD1. CDR1 is MGHRA and CDR2 is YSYEKL in the germline V gene. The CDR3 has 15 amino acids. The DNA of the CDR3 is TGCGCCGGCAGCCCGCGGGACAGGGGAATCAATGAGCAGTTCTTC. Translation gives CAGSPRDRGINEQFF.

The chain couples TRBV19 to TRBJ2-1; 10 nucleotides agree with TRBD2. The CDR3 totals 17 residues. Germline CDR1 and CDR2: LNHDA and SQIVND (reference sequence). Losses at the gene ends were 6 bases for V and 8 bases for J; bases not matched to a gene: 16. CDR3 coding DNA: TGTGCCAGTAGAAAACAAGCGGGAGGGATGGTGGTCTATGAGCAGTTCTTC. Translated: CASRKQAGGMVVYEQFF.

The V gene is TRBV9, the J gene TRBJ1-1; the D is unclear. V was trimmed by 6 bases and J by 6 bases, leaving 12 bases between them. The CDR3 totals 12 residues. Germline-derived CDR1 and CDR2 are SGDLS and YYNGEE. The CDR3: CASKSSGSEAFF. The DNA for the CDR3 is TGTGCCAGCAAATCCAGCGGTTCTGAAGCTTTCTTT.

V gene TRBV28 combines with J gene TRBJ1-1; no definite D call. The CDR3 is made up of 14 amino acids. Germline CDR1 is MDHEN and CDR2 is SYDVKM. V shed 3 bases and J shed 1 base, with 9 bases lying between them. The DNA for the CDR3 is TGTGCCAGCAGTTTTGGGCAGGCGAACACTGAAGCTTTCTTT. Protein: CASSFGQANTEAFF. The whole variable domain, remainder taken from reference TRBV28 and TRBJ1-1, is DVKVTQSSRYLVKRTGEKVFLECVQDMDHENMFWYRQDPGLGLRLIYFSYDVKMKEKGDIPEGYSVSREKKERFSLILESASTNQTSMYLCASSFGQANTEAFFGQGTRLTVV.

The V gene is TRBV6-1, the J gene TRBJ1-1; no clear D gene. V was pared by 2 bases and J by 1 base, with 11 bases between. The CDR3 length is 15 residues. Germline-derived CDR1 and CDR2 are MNHNS and SASEGT. The CDR3 coding sequence is TGTGCCAGCAGTGAATACGCGGGAGGGAACACTGAAGCTTTCTTT. Translated, it gives CASSEYAGGNTEAFF.

V usage is TRBV11-2 and J usage is TRBJ2-2; perhaps TRBD2 as D (6 bases). The CDR3 consists of 15 residues. Trimming shortened V by 5 bases and J by 2 bases, and 12 bases separated the two germline ends. Germline V gene data show CDR1 as SGHAT and CDR2 as FQNNGV. The CDR3 here is CASSQSGLNTGELFF. The CDR3, as DNA: TGTGCCAGCAGCCAATCGGGACTTAACACCGGGGAGCTGTTTTTT.

This sequence joins TRBV5-6 and TRBJ2-3; TRBD1 aligns across 8 bases. Germline assignment: CDR1 SGHDT and CDR2 YYEEEE. The length of the CDR3 is 14 residues. Germline trimming cut 2 bases from V and 3 bases from J; bases unmatched to any gene: 2. The CDR3 DNA sequence: TGTGCCAGCAGCTTCGGACAGGGAACAGATACGCAGTATTTT. Translating it yields CASSFGQGTDTQYF.

The rearrangement uses TRBV29-1 and TRBJ1-2, with D perhaps matching TRBD1 (5 bases). Germline V gives CDR1 SQVTM, CDR2 ANQGSEA. The germline V and J ends were trimmed by 2 bases and 2 bases, with 12 bases remaining between them. The CDR3 extends over 14 amino acids. CDR3 protein: CSVEKQAPNYGYTF. CDR3 DNA sequence: TGCAGCGTTGAAAAACAGGCGCCGAACTATGGCTACACCTTC.

V usage is TRBV19 and J usage is TRBJ2-1, with 11 nucleotides matching TRBD2. Germline CDR1 LNHDA, CDR2 SQIVND (reference sequence). After removal of 5 bases from V and 0 bases from J, the junction contained 6 bases not matched to a gene. The CDR3 is 17 amino acids. CDR3 DNA: TGTGCCAGTAGTTTTGGGACTAGCGGTAGCTCCTACAATGAGCAGTTCTTC. The encoded protein is CASSFGTSGSSYNEQFF. The entire variable domain, with the rest obtained from reference TRBV19 and TRBJ2-1, is as follows: DGGITQSPKYLFRKEGQNVTLSCEQNLNHDAMYWYRQDPGQGLRLIYYSQIVNDFQKGDIAEGYSVSREKKESFPLTVTSAQKNPTAFYLCASSFGTSGSSYNEQFFGPGTRLTVL.

Details on this clone: A junction boundary mismatches the germline segment, possibly from a read error. The CDR3 here is CIQAEDGIRLEAFF. The CDR3 region has the DNA TGTATTCAAGCAGAAGACGGCATACGACTTGAAGCTTTCTTT. The genes are TRBV29-1 and TRBJ1-1; D unclear. The V gene's germline CDR1 is SQVTM and CDR2 ANQGSEA. The CDR3 is 14 amino acids.

This clone has only one observation. The chain employs TRBV7-2 and TRBJ2-5, with D hard to call. Germline assignment: CDR1 SGHTA and CDR2 FQGNSA. V lost 0 bases and J lost 4, with 9 bases in between. The CDR3 is 14 residues long. The CDR3: CASSLALTRETQYF. The CDR3 DNA follows: TGTGCCAGCAGCTTAGCGCTGACAAGAGAGACCCAGTACTTC.

Only a few counts were recorded for this clone. The V call is TRBV10-3, the J call TRBJ2-1; D remains ambiguous. Trimming removed 0 bases from V and 7 bases from J, with 10 bases in between. Germline CDR1 and CDR2: ENHRY and SYGVKD. The CDR3 totals 14 residues. CDR3 sequence: CAISESSTPNEQFF. In DNA, the CDR3 is TGTGCCATCAGTGAGTCGAGTACTCCTAATGAGCAGTTCTTC.

V is TRBV15 and J is TRBJ1-2, with a weak D call TRBD1 (6 bases). The length of the CDR3 is 16 residues. CDR1 is LNHNV, CDR2 YYDKDF, per germline (reference sequence). Trimming pared 5 bases from V and 1 base from J, leaving 17 bases between. The CDR3, as DNA: TGTGCCACCAGCGGTAACAGGGCCGGCGATAACTATGGCTACACCTTC. Residues: CATSGNRAGDNYGYTF.

For this clone: The junction shows a germline mismatch at one end, possibly a read error. Other nucleotide sequences in the sample specify the same CDR3. The CDR3 loop is CASSQEGLKIAGELFF. The CDR3 DNA reads TGCGCCAGCAGCCAAGAGGGCCTAAAGATCGCCGGGGAGTTGTTTTTT. V gene TRBV4-1 combines with J gene TRBJ2-2; perhaps TRBD2 as D (5 bases). Germline lookup yields CDR1 MGHRA and CDR2 YSYEKL. The CDR3 is 16 residues long.

The V gene is TRBV28, the J gene TRBJ1-6; 7 bases map to TRBD1. Germline values: CDR1 MDHEN, CDR2 SYDVKM. J lost 10 bases, V lost 4 bases, and 7 bases had no gene match. This CDR3 has 14 amino acids. CDR3 DNA: TGTGCCAGCAGTTGGGACAGTGACAGCTCACCCCTCCACTTT. Translating gives CASSWDSDSSPLHF.

This chain connects TRBV7-3 to TRBJ2-7; 7 nucleotides match TRBD2. The CDR3 spans 12 residues. CDR1 is SGHTA, CDR2 FQGTGA, per germline. Unmatched junction bases numbered 3, after V lost 4 bases and J lost 6 bases. The CDR3 DNA sequence: TGTGCCAGCAGCTCCACGGGGGGCGAGCAGTACTTC. The encoded protein is CASSSTGGEQYF.

In this sample, this clone turned up a few times. The chain recombines TRBV18 with TRBJ1-4, with 7 bases that match TRBD1. J gave up 6 bases and V 3 bases, and 4 bases lay outside the gene matches. Germline CDR1 reads KGHSH; CDR2 reads LQKENI. The CDR3 sequence is 14 residues long. CDR3 sequence: CASSPNRGDEKLFF. The CDR3 nucleotides read TGTGCCAGCTCACCTAACAGGGGTGATGAAAAACTGTTTTTT.

V gene TRBV19 combines with J gene TRBJ2-1, with D tentatively TRBD1 (6 bases). Germline values: CDR1 LNHDA, CDR2 SQIVND (reference sequence). The CDR3 extends over 13 amino acids. Trimming removed 10 bases at V and 3 bases at J, with 13 bases between. Written as DNA, the CDR3 is TGTGCCACCCAAGGACAGCACTACAATGAGCAGTTCTTC. Amino acids: CATQGQHYNEQFF. Variable domain in full (rest from reference TRBV19 and TRBJ2-1): DGGITQSPKYLFRKEGQNVTLSCEQNLNHDAMYWYRQDPGQGLRLIYYSQIVNDFQKGDIAEGYSVSREKKESFPLTVTSAQKNPTAFYLCATQGQHYNEQFFGPGTRLTVL.

This clone was detected a few times. The gene calls are TRBV6-5 and TRBJ1-1; D ambiguous. The germline gives CDR1 MNHEY, CDR2 SVGAGI. Trimming pared 0 bases from V and 5 bases from J, leaving 7 bases between. CDR3 length: 13 residues. The chain's CDR3 is CASSYSALTEAFF. The CDR3 nucleotides read TGTGCCAGCAGTTACTCAGCCTTGACTGAAGCTTTCTTT.